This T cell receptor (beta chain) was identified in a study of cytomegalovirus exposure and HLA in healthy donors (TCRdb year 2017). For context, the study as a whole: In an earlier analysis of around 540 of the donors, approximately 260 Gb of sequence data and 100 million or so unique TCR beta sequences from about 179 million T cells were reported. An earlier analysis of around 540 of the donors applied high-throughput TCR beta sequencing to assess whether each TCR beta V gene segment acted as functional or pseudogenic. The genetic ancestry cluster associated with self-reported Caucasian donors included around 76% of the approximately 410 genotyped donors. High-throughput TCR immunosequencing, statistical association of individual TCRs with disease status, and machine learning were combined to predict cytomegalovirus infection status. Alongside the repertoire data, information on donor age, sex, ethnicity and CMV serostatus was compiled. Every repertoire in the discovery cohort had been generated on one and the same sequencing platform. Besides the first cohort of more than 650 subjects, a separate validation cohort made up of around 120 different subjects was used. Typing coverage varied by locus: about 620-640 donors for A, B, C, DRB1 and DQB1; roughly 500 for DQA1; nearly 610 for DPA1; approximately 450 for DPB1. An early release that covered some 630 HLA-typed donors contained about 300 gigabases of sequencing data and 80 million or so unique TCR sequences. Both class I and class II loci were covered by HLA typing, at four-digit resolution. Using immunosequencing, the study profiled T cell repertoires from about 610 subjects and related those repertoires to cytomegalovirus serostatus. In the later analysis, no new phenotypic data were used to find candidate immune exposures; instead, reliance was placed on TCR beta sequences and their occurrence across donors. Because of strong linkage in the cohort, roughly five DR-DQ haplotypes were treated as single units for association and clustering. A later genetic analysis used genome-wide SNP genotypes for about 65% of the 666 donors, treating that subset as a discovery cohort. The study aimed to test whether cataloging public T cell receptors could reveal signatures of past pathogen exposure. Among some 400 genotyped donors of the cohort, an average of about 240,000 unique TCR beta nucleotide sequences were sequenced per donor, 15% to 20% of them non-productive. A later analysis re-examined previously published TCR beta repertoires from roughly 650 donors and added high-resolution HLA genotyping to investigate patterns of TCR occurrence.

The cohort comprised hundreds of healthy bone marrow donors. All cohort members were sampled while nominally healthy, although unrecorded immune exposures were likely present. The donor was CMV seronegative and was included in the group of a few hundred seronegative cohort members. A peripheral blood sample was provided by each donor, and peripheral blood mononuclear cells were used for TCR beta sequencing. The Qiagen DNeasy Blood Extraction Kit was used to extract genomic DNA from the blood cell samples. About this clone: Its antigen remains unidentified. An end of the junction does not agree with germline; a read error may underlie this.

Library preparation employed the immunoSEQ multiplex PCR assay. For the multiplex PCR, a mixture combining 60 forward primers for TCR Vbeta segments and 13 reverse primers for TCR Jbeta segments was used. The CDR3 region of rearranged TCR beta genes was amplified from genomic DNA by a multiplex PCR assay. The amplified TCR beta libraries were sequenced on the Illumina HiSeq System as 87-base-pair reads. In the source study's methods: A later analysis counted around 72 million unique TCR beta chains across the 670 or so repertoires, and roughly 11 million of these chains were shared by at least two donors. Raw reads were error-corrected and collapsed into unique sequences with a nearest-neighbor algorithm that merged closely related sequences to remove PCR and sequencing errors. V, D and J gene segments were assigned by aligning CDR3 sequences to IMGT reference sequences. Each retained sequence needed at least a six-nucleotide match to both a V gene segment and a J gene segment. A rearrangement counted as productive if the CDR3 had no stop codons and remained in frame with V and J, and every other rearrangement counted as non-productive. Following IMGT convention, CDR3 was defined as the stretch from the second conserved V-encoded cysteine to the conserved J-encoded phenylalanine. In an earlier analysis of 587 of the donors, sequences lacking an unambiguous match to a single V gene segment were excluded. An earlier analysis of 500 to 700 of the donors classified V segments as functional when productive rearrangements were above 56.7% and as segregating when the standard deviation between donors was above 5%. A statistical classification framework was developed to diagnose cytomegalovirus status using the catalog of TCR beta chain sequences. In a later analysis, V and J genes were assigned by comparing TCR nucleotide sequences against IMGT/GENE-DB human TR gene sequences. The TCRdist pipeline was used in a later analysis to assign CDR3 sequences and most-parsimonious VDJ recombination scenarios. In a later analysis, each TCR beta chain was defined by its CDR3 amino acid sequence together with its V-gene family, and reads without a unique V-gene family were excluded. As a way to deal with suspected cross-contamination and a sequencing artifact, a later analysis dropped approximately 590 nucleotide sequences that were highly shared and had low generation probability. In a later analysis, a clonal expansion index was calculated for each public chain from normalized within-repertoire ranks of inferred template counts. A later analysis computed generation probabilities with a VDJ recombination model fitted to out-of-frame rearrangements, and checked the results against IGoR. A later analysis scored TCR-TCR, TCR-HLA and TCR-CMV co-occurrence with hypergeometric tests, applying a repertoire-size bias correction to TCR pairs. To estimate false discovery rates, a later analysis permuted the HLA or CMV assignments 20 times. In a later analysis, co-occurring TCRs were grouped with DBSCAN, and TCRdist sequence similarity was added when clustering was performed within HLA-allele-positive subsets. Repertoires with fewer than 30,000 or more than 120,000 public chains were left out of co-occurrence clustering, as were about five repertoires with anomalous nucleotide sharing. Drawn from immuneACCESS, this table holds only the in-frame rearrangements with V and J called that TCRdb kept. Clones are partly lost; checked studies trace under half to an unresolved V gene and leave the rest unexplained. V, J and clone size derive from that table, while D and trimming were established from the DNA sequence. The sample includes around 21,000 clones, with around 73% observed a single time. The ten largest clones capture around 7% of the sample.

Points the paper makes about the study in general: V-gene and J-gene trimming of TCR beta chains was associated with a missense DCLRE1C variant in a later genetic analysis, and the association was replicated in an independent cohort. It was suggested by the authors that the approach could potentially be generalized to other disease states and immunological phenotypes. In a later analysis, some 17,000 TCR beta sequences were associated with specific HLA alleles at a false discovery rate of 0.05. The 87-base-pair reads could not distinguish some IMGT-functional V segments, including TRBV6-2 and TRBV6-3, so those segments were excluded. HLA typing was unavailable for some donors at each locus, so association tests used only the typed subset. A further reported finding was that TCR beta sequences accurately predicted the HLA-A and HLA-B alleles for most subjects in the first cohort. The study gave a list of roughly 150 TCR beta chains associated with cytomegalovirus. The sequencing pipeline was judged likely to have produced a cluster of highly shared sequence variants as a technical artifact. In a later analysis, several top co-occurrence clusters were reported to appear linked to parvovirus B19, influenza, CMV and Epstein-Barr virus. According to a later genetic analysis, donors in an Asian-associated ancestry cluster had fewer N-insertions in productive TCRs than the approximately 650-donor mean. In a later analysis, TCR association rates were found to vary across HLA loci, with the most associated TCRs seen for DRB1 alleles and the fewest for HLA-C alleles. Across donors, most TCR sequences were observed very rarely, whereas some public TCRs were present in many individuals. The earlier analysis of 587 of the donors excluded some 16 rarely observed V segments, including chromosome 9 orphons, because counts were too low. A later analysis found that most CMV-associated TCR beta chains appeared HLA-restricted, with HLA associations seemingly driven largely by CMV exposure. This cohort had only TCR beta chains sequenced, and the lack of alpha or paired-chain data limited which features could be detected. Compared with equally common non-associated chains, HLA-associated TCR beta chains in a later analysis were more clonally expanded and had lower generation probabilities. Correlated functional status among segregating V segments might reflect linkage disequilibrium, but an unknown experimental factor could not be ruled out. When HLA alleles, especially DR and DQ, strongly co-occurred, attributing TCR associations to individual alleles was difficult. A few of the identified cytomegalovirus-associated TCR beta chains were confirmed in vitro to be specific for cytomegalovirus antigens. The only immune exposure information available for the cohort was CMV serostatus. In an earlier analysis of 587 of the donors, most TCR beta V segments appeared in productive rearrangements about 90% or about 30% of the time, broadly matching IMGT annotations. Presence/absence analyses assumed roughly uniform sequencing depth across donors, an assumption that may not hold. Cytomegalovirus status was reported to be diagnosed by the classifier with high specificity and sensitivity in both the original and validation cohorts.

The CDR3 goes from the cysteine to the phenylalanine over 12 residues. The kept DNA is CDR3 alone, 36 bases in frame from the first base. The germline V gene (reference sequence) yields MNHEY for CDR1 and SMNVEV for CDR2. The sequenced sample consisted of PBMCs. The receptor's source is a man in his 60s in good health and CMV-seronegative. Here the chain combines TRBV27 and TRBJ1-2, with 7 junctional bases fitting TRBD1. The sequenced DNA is TGTGCCAGCAGTTCCAGGACAGGTGGCTACCCCTTC. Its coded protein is CASSSRTGGYPF.